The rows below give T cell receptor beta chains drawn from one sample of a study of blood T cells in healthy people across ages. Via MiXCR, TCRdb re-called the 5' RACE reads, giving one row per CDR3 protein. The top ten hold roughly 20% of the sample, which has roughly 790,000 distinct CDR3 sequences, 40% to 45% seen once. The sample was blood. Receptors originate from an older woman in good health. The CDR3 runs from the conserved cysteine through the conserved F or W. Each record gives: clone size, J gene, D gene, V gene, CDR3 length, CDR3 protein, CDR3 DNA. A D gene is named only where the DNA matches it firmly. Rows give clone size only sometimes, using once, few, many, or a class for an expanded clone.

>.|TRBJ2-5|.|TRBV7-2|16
CASSSPAGRNQETQYF
TGTGCCAGCAGCTCGCCTGCGGGACGGAATCAAGAGACCCAGTACTTC
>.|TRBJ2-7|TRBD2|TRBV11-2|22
CASSLRHMGKTSGRSVAYEQYF
TGTGCCAGCAGCTTAAGGCACATGGGGAAGACTAGCGGGAGAAGTGTCGCCTACGAGCAGTACTTC
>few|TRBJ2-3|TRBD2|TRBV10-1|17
CASSESGGLAGTDTQYF
TGCGCCAGCAGTGAGTCGGGGGGACTAGCGGGGACAGATACGCAGTATTTT
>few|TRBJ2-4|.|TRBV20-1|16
CSATQGGGGAKNIQYF
TGCAGTGCTACCCAAGGGGGCGGGGGGGCCAAAAACATTCAGTACTTC
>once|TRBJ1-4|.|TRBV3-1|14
CASSQWQHNEKLFF
TGTGCCAGCAGCCAGTGGCAGCATAATGAAAAACTGTTTTTT
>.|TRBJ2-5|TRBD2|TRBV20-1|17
CSARRTSGGDSYNEQYF
TGCAGTGCTAGACGGACTAGCGGGGGCGATTCCTACAATGAGCAGTACTTC
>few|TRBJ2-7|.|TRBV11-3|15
CASSRDGDFSYEQYF
TGTGCCAGCAGCCGGGACGGTGATTTTTCCTACGAGCAGTACTTC
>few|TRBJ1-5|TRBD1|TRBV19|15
CASSMRQGLLQPQHF
TGTGCCAGTAGTATGAGACAGGGGTTACTTCAGCCCCAGCATTTT
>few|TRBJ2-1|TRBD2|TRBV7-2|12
CASSRPAGEKFF
TGTGCCAGCAGCCGGCCGGCGGGAGAGAAGTTCTTC
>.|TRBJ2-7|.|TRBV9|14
CASSVDGQAYEQYF
TGTGCCAGCAGCGTAGACGGACAAGCCTACGAGCAGTACTTC
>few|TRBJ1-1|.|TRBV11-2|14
CASSLLAWSTEAFF
TGTGCCAGCAGCTTACTGGCCTGGAGCACTGAAGCTTTCTTT
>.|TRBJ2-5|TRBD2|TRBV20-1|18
CSASGESGGPFSGYEQYF
TGCAGTGCTAGTGGTGAGAGCGGGGGGCCGTTCAGTGGCTATGAGCAGTACTTC
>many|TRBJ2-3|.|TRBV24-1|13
CATSDSLGDTQYF
TGTGCCACCAGTGATTCACTCGGTGATACGCAGTATTTT
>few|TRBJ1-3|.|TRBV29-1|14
CSVAGFHSGNTIYF
TGCAGCGTTGCCGGGTTCCACTCTGGAAACACCATATATTTT
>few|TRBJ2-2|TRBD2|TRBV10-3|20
CAISESAGLAGGKKTGELFF
TGTGCCATCAGTGAGTCGGCAGGACTAGCGGGAGGTAAAAAGACCGGGGAGCTGTTTTTT
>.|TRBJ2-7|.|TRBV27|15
CASRSDDVLGNEQYF
TGTGCCAGCAGATCGGACGACGTACTGGGGAATGAGCAGTACTTC
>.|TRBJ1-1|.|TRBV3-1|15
CASSQSAGWNTEAFF
TGTGCCAGCAGCCAATCAGCAGGGTGGAACACTGAAGCTTTCTTT
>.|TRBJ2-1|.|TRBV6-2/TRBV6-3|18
CASSYFWGLAVHYNGQFF
TGTGCCAGCAGTTATTTTTGGGGGCTAGCGGTCCACTACAATGGGCAGTTCTTC
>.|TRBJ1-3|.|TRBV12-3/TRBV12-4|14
CASSSGQYGNTIYF
TGTGCCAGCAGTTCCGGACAGTATGGAAACACCATATATTTT
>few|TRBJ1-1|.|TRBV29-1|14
CSVVTGSGYTEAFF
TGCAGCGTTGTCACAGGATCGGGATACACTGAAGCTTTCTTT
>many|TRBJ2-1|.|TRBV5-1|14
CASSLVPAYNEQFF
TGCGCCAGCAGCTTGGTCCCAGCCTACAATGAGCAGTTCTTC
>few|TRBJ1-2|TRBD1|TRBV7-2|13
CASRSGTGHGYTF
TGTGCCAGCAGGTCCGGGACAGGGCATGGCTACACCTTC
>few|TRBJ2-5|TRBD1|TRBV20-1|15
CSARGDRGDQETQYF
TGCAGTGCCCGTGGGGACAGGGGAGATCAAGAGACCCAGTACTTC
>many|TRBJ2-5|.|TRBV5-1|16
CASSPASDGSQETQYF
TGCGCCAGCAGCCCTGCTAGCGACGGCTCCCAAGAGACCCAGTACTTC
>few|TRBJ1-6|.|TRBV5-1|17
CASSFGGSSSYNSPLHF
TGCGCCAGCAGCTTTGGGGGATCGAGCTCCTATAATTCACCCCTCCACTTT
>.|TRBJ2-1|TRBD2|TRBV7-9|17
CASSQRRLAGIYNEQFF
TGTGCCAGCAGCCAAAGGAGACTAGCGGGGATTTACAATGAGCAGTTCTTC
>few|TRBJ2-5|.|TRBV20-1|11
CSATLSGWQYF
TGCAGTGCTACCCTCAGTGGGTGGCAGTACTTC
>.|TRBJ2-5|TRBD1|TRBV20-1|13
CSARRTGFRTQYF
TGCAGTGCTAGACGGACAGGCTTTAGGACCCAGTACTTC
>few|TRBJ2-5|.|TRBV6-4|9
CAYLKTQYF
TGTGCTTACCTGAAGACCCAGTACTTC
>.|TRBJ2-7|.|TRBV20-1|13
CSAGIASTPGQYF
TGCAGTGCCGGAATCGCTAGCACCCCAGGGCAGTACTTC
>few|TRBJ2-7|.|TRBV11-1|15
CASSSSKGTGYEQYF
TGTGCCAGCAGCTCGAGTAAGGGAACGGGGTACGAGCAGTACTTC
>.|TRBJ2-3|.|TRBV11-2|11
CASSSRDTRYF
TGTGCCAGCAGCTCCCGAGATACGCGGTATTTT
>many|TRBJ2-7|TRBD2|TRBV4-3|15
CASSQKSGSDYEQYF
TGCGCCAGCAGCCAGAAAAGCGGGAGTGACTACGAGCAGTACTTC
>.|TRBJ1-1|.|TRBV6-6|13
CASSDIENTEAFF
TGTGCCAGCAGTGATATTGAGAACACTGAAGCTTTCTTT
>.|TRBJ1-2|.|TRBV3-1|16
CASSQVGSSRNYGYTF
TGTGCCAGCAGCCAAGTAGGCAGTTCGAGAAACTATGGCTACACCTTC
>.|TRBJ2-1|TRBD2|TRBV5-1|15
CASSLDGRDYNEQFF
TGCGCCAGCAGCTTGGACGGGAGGGACTACAATGAGCAGTTCTTC
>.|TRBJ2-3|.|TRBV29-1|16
CSVVSLGVKQADTQYF
TGCAGCGTTGTGTCCCTAGGGGTTAAACAGGCAGATACGCAGTATTTT
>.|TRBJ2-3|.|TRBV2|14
CASTLDRPTDTQYF
TGTGCCAGCACCCTAGACAGGCCCACAGATACGCAGTATTTT
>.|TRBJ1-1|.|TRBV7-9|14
CASSAQGTGTEAFF
TGTGCCAGCAGCGCACAGGGTACGGGCACTGAAGCTTTCTTT
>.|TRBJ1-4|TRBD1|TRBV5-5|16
CASSFGQGWGNEKLFF
TGTGCCAGCAGCTTTGGACAGGGGTGGGGTAATGAAAAACTGTTTTTT
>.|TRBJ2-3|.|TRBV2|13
CTSRVGATDTQYF
TGTACCAGCAGGGTGGGGGCAACAGATACGCAGTATTTT
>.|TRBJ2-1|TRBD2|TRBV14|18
CASSQDRTTSGGSNEQFF
TGTGCCAGCAGCCAAGATCGGACGACTAGCGGGGGTTCCAATGAGCAGTTCTTC
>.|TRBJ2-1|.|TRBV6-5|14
CASSPRGGDRVQFF
TGTGCCAGCAGTCCTCGGGGGGGGGACAGGGTGCAGTTCTTC
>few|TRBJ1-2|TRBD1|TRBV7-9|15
CASSLPGQNHYGYTF
TGTGCCAGCAGCCTACCGGGACAGAATCACTATGGCTACACCTTC
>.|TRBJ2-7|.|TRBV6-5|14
CASSYRGWTYEQYF
TGTGCCAGCAGTTACAGGGGGTGGACCTACGAGCAGTACTTC
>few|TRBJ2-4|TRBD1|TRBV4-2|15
CASRATGGTKNIQYF
TGTGCCAGCAGGGCGACAGGGGGCACCAAAAACATTCAGTACTTC
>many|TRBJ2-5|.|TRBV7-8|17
CASSSGTESTMSETQYF
TGTGCCAGCAGCTCCGGGACTGAGTCGACCATGTCAGAGACCCAGTACTTC
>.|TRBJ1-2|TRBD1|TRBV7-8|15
CASSFGTEKYYGYTF
TGTGCCAGCAGCTTCGGGACAGAGAAGTACTATGGCTACACCTTC
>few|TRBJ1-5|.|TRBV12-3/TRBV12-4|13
CASSTSHRQPQHF
TGTGCCAGCAGTACGTCCCACAGACAGCCCCAGCATTTT
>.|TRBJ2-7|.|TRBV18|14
CASSPLQATYEQYF
TGTGCCAGCTCACCACTACAGGCCACCTACGAGCAGTACTTC
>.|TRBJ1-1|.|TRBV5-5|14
CASSLVQGYTEAFF
TGTGCCAGCAGCTTGGTCCAGGGTTACACTGAAGCTTTCTTT
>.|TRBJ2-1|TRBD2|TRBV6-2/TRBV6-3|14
CAIKRTSTHDEQFF
TGTGCCATTAAGCGGACTAGCACTCACGATGAGCAGTTCTTC
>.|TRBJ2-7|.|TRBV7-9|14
CASSRTATGYEQYF
TGTGCCAGCAGCAGGACAGCAACTGGCTACGAGCAGTACTTC
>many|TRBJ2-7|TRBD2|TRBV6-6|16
CASSYRQVREGYEQYF
TGTGCCAGCAGTTACCGGCAAGTACGGGAGGGCTACGAGCAGTACTTC